Below are 27 T cell receptor beta chains sequenced from a single sample in a study of cytomegalovirus exposure and HLA in healthy donors. Vbeta (60) and Jbeta (13) primers were used in the PCR. The method was immunoSEQ multiplex PCR; TCRdb's version includes in-frame clones alone and lacks a portion of them. The profile shows some 190,000 clones, over 70% of them singletons. The sample was PBMCs. These receptors were taken from a boy between 2 and 10 years old in good health and CMV-seronegative.

The CDR3 region has the DNA TGTGCCAGCAGCCCGTATGGGGAGCCCTACGAGCAGTACGTC. Translating it yields CASSPYGEPYEQYV. The genes are TRBV5-4 and TRBJ2-7, with a tentative D call TRBD2 (5 bases). CDR1 is SGHNT, CDR2 YYREEE, per germline (reference sequence). This CDR3 has 14 residues. V lost 4 bases and J 2 bases, leaving 13 bases between the germline ends.

V gene TRBV7-2 combines with J gene TRBJ1-1; D is ambiguous. The CDR3 is 16 amino acids. V was clipped by 2 bases and J by 1 base, with 14 bases between them. Germline loops: CDR1 SGHTA, CDR2 FQGNSA. CDR3 coding DNA: TGTGCCAGCAGCTTAAATGAGTGGCGGGGGAACACTGAAGCTTTCTTT. This gives the protein CASSLNEWRGNTEAFF.

The gene calls are TRBV2 and TRBJ1-2, with TRBD1 matching 7 bases. The V and J ends lost 6 bases and 10 bases, in that order; junction bases with no gene match: 11. The CDR3 has 13 amino acids. In germline, CDR1 is SNHLY, CDR2 FYNNEI. The CDR3 reads CASRAGQPDLYTF. CDR3 DNA: TGTGCCAGCAGGGCGGGACAGCCTGACCTCTACACCTTC.

This clone occurred a few times. The V gene is TRBV25-1, the J gene TRBJ2-1; TRBD2 agrees at 11 bases. Trimming cost V 4 bases and J 9 bases; bases outside gene matches: 8. This CDR3 has 15 residues. Germline V CDR1 and CDR2: MGHDK, SYGVNS. CDR3: CASSGTSGPYGEQFF. In nucleotides, the CDR3 is TGTGCCAGCAGTGGGACTAGCGGGCCCTATGGTGAGCAGTTCTTC.

This clone was detected only a few times. The rearrangement joins TRBV15 to TRBJ1-4, with D possibly being TRBD1 (6 bases). Germline CDR1 reads LNHNV; CDR2 reads YYDKDF (reference sequence). The length of the CDR3 is 13 residues. V was clipped by 7 bases and J by 7 bases, with 13 bases between them. Here the CDR3 reads CATKTGGGEKLFF. The CDR3 DNA sequence: TGTGCCACCAAAACGGGGGGCGGTGAAAAACTGTTTTTT.

This clone was seen just once. The V and J genes are TRBV29-1 and TRBJ2-3; 9 positions agree with TRBD1. This CDR3 region has 14 residues. CDR1 and CDR2 (germline): SQVTM, ANQGSEA. With 2 bases clipped from V and 8 bases from J, the junction kept 8 bases outside the gene matches. The CDR3 sequence: CSVELGQGRGTQYF. Written as DNA, the CDR3 is TGCAGCGTTGAATTGGGACAGGGAAGGGGTACGCAGTATTTT.

This sequence joins TRBV19 and TRBJ2-1, with 9 nucleotides matching TRBD2. Trimming cost V 5 bases and J 5 bases; bases outside gene matches: 13. The germline CDR1 and CDR2 sequences are LNHDA and SQIVND (reference sequence). This CDR3 spans 17 amino acids. CDR3 sequence: CASSSRTGTSRHNEQFF. CDR3 DNA: TGTGCCAGTAGTTCTAGAACCGGGACTAGCAGACACAATGAGCAGTTCTTC.

The V gene is TRBV4-1, the J gene TRBJ1-4; 9 nucleotides agree with TRBD1. The CDR3 loop spans 15 amino acids. Germline V gene data show CDR1 as MGHRA and CDR2 as YSYEKL. The trim removed 2 bases at V and 5 bases at J, leaving 3 bases unmatched. CDR3 sequence (DNA): TGCGCCAGCAGCCAACACAGGGGGCCCAATGAAAAACTGTTTTTT. It specifies CASSQHRGPNEKLFF.

The rearrangement links TRBV4-2 to TRBJ2-3; no clear D. V lost 4 bases and J lost 5, with 13 bases in between. CDR1 and CDR2 (germline): LGHNA, YNFKEQ. The CDR3 has 14 amino acids. The CDR3 DNA reads as TGTGCCAGCAGCCCCCGGTTTCTAGGAGATACGCAGTATTTT. This codes for CASSPRFLGDTQYF.

This chain uses TRBV2 with TRBJ2-5; tentative D call: TRBD2 (6 bases). Trimming took 5 bases from V and 4 from J, leaving 11 bases between them. The CDR3 consists of 13 residues. Germline V gene sequence: CDR1 SNHLY, CDR2 FYNNEI. As DNA, the CDR3 is TGTGCCAGCAGTCCGGGAGAGCGAGAGACCCAGTACTTC. Protein sequence: CASSPGERETQYF. Variable domain in full (rest from reference TRBV2 and TRBJ2-5): EPEVTQTPSHQVTQMGQEVILRCVPISNHLYFYWYRQILGQKVEFLVSFYNNEISEKSEIFDDQFSVERPDGSNFTLKIRSTKLEDSAMYFCASSPGERETQYFGPGTRLLVL.

V is TRBV27 and J is TRBJ2-2, with TRBD2 identical over 9 bases. CDR3 length: 17 residues. The germline V gene encodes CDR1 MNHEY and CDR2 SMNVEV (reference sequence). V shed 5 bases, J shed 7 bases, and the junction held 14 bases outside the gene matches. In DNA, the CDR3 is TGTGCCAGCAGTCGGAACAGGGCGCGGGGGGGCATCGGGGAGCTGTTTTTT. Its translation: CASSRNRARGGIGELFF.

This sequence joins TRBV5-6 and TRBJ2-1; D may be TRBD1 (8 bases). Germline CDR1 is SGHDT and CDR2 is YYEEEE. V gave up 4 bases and J gave up 4 bases, with 18 bases separating them. This CDR3 spans 16 amino acids. CDR3 residues: CASSAGQGGRYNEQFF. The CDR3 region has the DNA TGTGCCAGCAGCGCCGGACAGGGAGGGAGGTACAATGAGCAGTTCTTC.

Only a few counts were recorded for this clone. The chain uses TRBV2 and TRBJ1-1, with a possible D match to TRBD1 (6 bases). V was cut by 8 bases and J by 1 base, with 8 bases left in between. The CDR3 loop spans 12 amino acids. CDR1 is SNHLY, CDR2 FYNNEI, per germline. This CDR3 reads CASRQANTEAFF. CDR3 bases: TGTGCCAGCCGACAGGCGAACACTGAAGCTTTCTTT.

The V call is TRBV19, the J call TRBJ1-2, with TRBD1 as a possible D gene (5 bases). From germline, CDR1 is LNHDA and CDR2 SQIVND (reference sequence). The CDR3 is 13 residues long. V lost 1 base and J 7 bases, leaving 10 bases between the germline ends. CDR3 sequence (DNA): TGTGCCAGTAGTATAGGATGGCAGGGTGGCTACACCTTC. Translation gives CASSIGWQGGYTF.

About this clone itself: The sample carries other DNA sequences with the same CDR3. V is TRBV7-2 and J is TRBJ2-1; 8 bases are a match to TRBD1. The CDR3 extends over 14 amino acids. The germline gives CDR1 SGHTA, CDR2 FQGNSA. V trimming: 5 bases; J trimming: 5 bases; junction bases outside the gene matches: 5. CDR3 residues: CASSPGQGHNEQFF. CDR3 nucleotide sequence: TGTGCCAGCAGCCCCGGACAGGGCCACAATGAGCAGTTCTTC. Full variable domain (outside the CDR3, taken from reference TRBV7-2 and TRBJ2-1): GAGVSQSPSNKVTEKGKDVELRCDPISGHTALYWYRQSLGQGLEFLIYFQGNSAPDKSGLPSDRFSAERTGGSVSTLTIQRTQQEDSAVYLCASSPGQGHNEQFFGPGTRLTVL.

This chain links TRBV29-1 with TRBJ2-7, with TRBD1 as a possible D gene (5 bases). The CDR3 consists of 13 residues. Per germline, CDR1 SQVTM and CDR2 ANQGSEA. Trimming removed 4 bases at V and 3 bases at J, with 13 bases between. CDR3 in amino acids: CSVVSGQGYEQYF. DNA of the CDR3: TGCAGCGTTGTCTCAGGGCAAGGCTACGAGCAGTACTTC.

V and J are TRBV15 and TRBJ2-7; weak D call: TRBD2 (5 bases). Trimming took 0 bases from V and 2 from J, leaving 11 bases between them. Germline loops: CDR1 LNHNV, CDR2 YYDKDF (reference sequence). This CDR3 comprises 15 residues. The CDR3 sequence is CATSRDTTIPYEQYF. In nucleotides, the CDR3 is TGTGCCACCAGCAGAGATACGACTATCCCCTACGAGCAGTACTTC.

V and J are TRBV5-6 and TRBJ1-2; possibly TRBD1 for D (6 bases). Germline lookup yields CDR1 SGHDT and CDR2 YYEEEE. V gave up 6 bases and J gave up 2 bases, with 11 bases separating them. This CDR3 has 13 amino acids. This CDR3 is CASITQGNYGYTF. The CDR3 DNA reads TGTGCCAGCATCACTCAGGGGAACTATGGCTACACCTTC. Full variable domain (rest looked up from reference TRBV5-6 and TRBJ1-2): DAGVTQSPTHLIKTRGQQVTLRCSPKSGHDTVSWYQQALGQGPQFIFQYYEEEERQRGNFPDRFSGHQFPNYSSELNVNALLLGDSALYLCASITQGNYGYTFGSGTRLTVV.

The chain employs TRBV13 and TRBJ2-7; TRBD2 aligns across 9 bases. Germline trimming cut 5 bases from V and 2 bases from J; bases unmatched to any gene: 7. The germline V gene encodes CDR1 PRHDT and CDR2 FYEKMQ (reference sequence). The CDR3 runs 15 residues. CDR3 coding DNA: TGTGCCAGCAGCAAGCTGACTAGCGGTACCTACGAGCAGTACGTC. Residues: CASSKLTSGTYEQYV.

The rearrangement uses TRBV5-1 and TRBJ2-3, with 9 bases matching TRBD1. The germline V gene encodes CDR1 SGHRS and CDR2 YFSETQ. J gave up 5 bases and V 5 bases, and 6 bases lay outside the gene matches. The CDR3 runs 14 residues. This chain's CDR3 is CASSPGTGLDTQYF. CDR3 sequence (DNA): TGCGCCAGCAGTCCCGGGACAGGGTTAGATACGCAGTATTTT.

The chain has TRBV10-3 and TRBJ1-5; tentative D call: TRBD1 (6 bases). Germline assignment: CDR1 ENHRY and CDR2 SYGVKD. Trimming pared 0 bases from V and 3 bases from J, leaving 9 bases between. CDR3 size: 15 residues. The CDR3 here is CAISESTGINQPQHF. The CDR3 DNA reads TGTGCCATCAGTGAGTCGACAGGAATCAATCAGCCCCAGCATTTT.

This chain uses TRBV5-1 with TRBJ2-5, with 7 bases identical to TRBD2. V gave up 7 bases and J gave up 5 bases; unmatched junction bases: 14. Germline V gives CDR1 SGHRS, CDR2 YFSETQ. The CDR3 sequence is 15 residues long. The CDR3 nucleotides read TGCGCCAGCGCACGGGGACTATCGATCGGGGAGACCCAGTACTTC. Its protein product is CASARGLSIGETQYF. Looking up the rest from reference TRBV5-1 and TRBJ2-5 gives the full variable domain: KAGVTQTPRYLIKTRGQQVTLSCSPISGHRSVSWYQQTPGQGLQFLFEYFSETQRNKGNFPGRFSGRQFSNSRSEMNVSTLELGDSALYLCASARGLSIGETQYFGPGTRLLVL.

In this sample, this clone turned up once. The chain has TRBV7-2 and TRBJ1-2; 8 bases align to TRBD1. Trimming cost V 1 base and J 2 bases; bases outside gene matches: 3. This CDR3 contains 15 residues. In germline, CDR1 is SGHTA, CDR2 FQGNSA. The CDR3 region is CASSLVTGGNYGYTF. Here the CDR3 DNA reads TGTGCCAGCAGCTTAGTTACAGGGGGGAACTATGGCTACACCTTC.

Points on this clone: One junction end disagrees with the germline gene, perhaps due to a read error. The chain joins TRBV7-3 to TRBJ2-5; 11 bases fit TRBD2. The CDR3 is made up of 15 amino acids. Germline V gene sequence: CDR1 SGHTA, CDR2 FQGTGA. For the CDR3, the DNA is TGTGCCAGCAGCCTAACCGGGACTAGCGGAGAGACCCAGTACTTC. Protein product: CASSLTGTSGETQYF.

The chain has TRBV7-2 and TRBJ2-2, with 7 bases lining up with TRBD1. The CDR3 has 16 amino acids. V was pared by 0 bases and J by 2 bases, with 3 bases of the junction left unmatched. From germline, CDR1 is SGHTA and CDR2 FQGNSA. The CDR3 protein is CASSLAGTVNTGELFF. The CDR3 DNA reads as TGTGCCAGCAGCTTAGCGGGGACAGTAAACACCGGGGAGCTGTTTTTT. Looking up the rest from reference TRBV7-2 and TRBJ2-2 gives the full variable domain: GAGVSQSPSNKVTEKGKDVELRCDPISGHTALYWYRQSLGQGLEFLIYFQGNSAPDKSGLPSDRFSAERTGGSVSTLTIQRTQQEDSAVYLCASSLAGTVNTGELFFGEGSRLTVL.

This clone came up once. The rearrangement links TRBV19 to TRBJ2-1; TRBD2 matches at 9 bases. The CDR3 has 18 amino acids. Germline V gene data show CDR1 as LNHDA and CDR2 as SQIVND (reference sequence). The V segment lost 4 bases and the J segment 10 bases; nucleotides outside the gene matches: 20. The CDR3 DNA reads as TGTGCCAGTAGTACCTCAATTCTTAGCGGGAGCCTTGGTGGCGAGCAGTTCTTC. It codes for CASSTSILSGSLGGEQFF.

The gene calls are TRBV7-9 and TRBJ1-2; D might be TRBD1 (5 bases). Trimming cost V 0 bases and J 2 bases, with 10 bases left between them. Germline CDR1 and CDR2: SEHNR and FQNEAQ (reference sequence). The CDR3 is 15 amino acids. CDR3 bases: TGTGCCAGCAGCTTAGCGCGGCAGGGAAACTATGGCTACACCTTC. It specifies CASSLARQGNYGYTF.